The rows below give T cell receptor beta chains drawn from one sample of a study of beta chain features in type 1 diabetes. The table came from immunoSEQ multiplex PCR; TCRdb's copy has only in-frame clones and leaves some out. Of hundreds of thousands of clones listed, less than 15% are singletons. What was sequenced was central memory CD4+ T cells from blood. All receptors come from a man aged 25 to 40 in good health. Both conserved end residues are part of each CDR3. Each record gives: clone size, J gene, V gene, D gene, CDR3 protein, CDR3 DNA. A D gene is named only where the DNA matches it firmly. Rows may omit the clone size; those that give it use once, few, many or a size class.

abundance: -
j_gene: TRBJ2-7
v_gene: TRBV5-1
d_gene: TRBD1
CDR3aa: CASSAAGTGVYEQYF
CDR3nt: TGCGCCAGCAGCGCCGCCGGGACAGGGGTTTACGAGCAGTACTTC

abundance: many
j_gene: TRBJ2-1
v_gene: TRBV27
d_gene: -
CDR3aa: CASSLGALYNEQFF
CDR3nt: TGTGCCAGCAGTTTGGGAGCGCTCTACAATGAGCAGTTCTTC

abundance: few
j_gene: TRBJ1-1
v_gene: TRBV2
d_gene: TRBD1
CDR3aa: CASSVTGVRTEAFF
CDR3nt: TGTGCCAGCAGTGTCACAGGGGTTCGGACTGAAGCTTTCTTT

abundance: many
j_gene: TRBJ2-3
v_gene: TRBV5-1
d_gene: TRBD1
CDR3aa: CASSWDRPTDTQYF
CDR3nt: TGCGCCAGCAGCTGGGACAGACCCACAGATACGCAGTATTTT

abundance: many
j_gene: TRBJ2-1
v_gene: TRBV19
d_gene: TRBD2
CDR3aa: CASSRLAGGRGAYNEQFF
CDR3nt: TGTGCCAGTAGTAGACTAGCGGGGGGGCGTGGAGCCTACAATGAGCAGTTCTTC

abundance: few
j_gene: TRBJ1-1
v_gene: TRBV7-2
d_gene: -
CDR3aa: CASRKGGRTEAFF
CDR3nt: TGTGCCAGCAGAAAGGGGGGGCGGACTGAAGCTTTCTTT

abundance: few
j_gene: TRBJ1-3
v_gene: TRBV9
d_gene: -
CDR3aa: CASSVGVGEAGNTIYF
CDR3nt: TGTGCCAGCAGCGTAGGAGTGGGGGAAGCCGGAAACACCATATATTTT

abundance: few
j_gene: TRBJ2-5
v_gene: TRBV5-1
d_gene: TRBD1
CDR3aa: CASSLAGTGEETQYF
CDR3nt: TGCGCCAGCAGCTTGGCTGGGACAGGGGAAGAGACCCAGTACTTC

abundance: -
j_gene: TRBJ2-1
v_gene: TRBV19
d_gene: -
CDR3aa: CASSITGTYNEQFF
CDR3nt: TGTGCCAGTAGTATTACAGGCACCTACAATGAGCAGTTCTTC

abundance: -
j_gene: TRBJ1-1
v_gene: TRBV9
d_gene: -
CDR3aa: CASSSSTDMNTEAFF
CDR3nt: TGTGCCAGCAGCTCATCCACGGACATGAACACTGAAGCTTTCTTT

abundance: -
j_gene: TRBJ2-7
v_gene: TRBV9
d_gene: -
CDR3aa: CASSVGGAEVYEQYF
CDR3nt: TGTGCCAGCAGCGTAGGAGGGGCGGAGGTCTACGAGCAGTACTTC

abundance: -
j_gene: TRBJ2-3
v_gene: TRBV9
d_gene: -
CDR3aa: CASSVNIQVDPSTDTQYF
CDR3nt: TGTGCCAGCAGCGTGAACATCCAGGTGGACCCTAGCACAGATACGCAGTATTTT

abundance: few
j_gene: TRBJ2-3
v_gene: TRBV11-1
d_gene: -
CDR3aa: CASSQVGTDTQYF
CDR3nt: TGTGCCAGCAGTCAGGTTGGCACAGATACGCAGTATTTT

abundance: few
j_gene: TRBJ1-5
v_gene: TRBV5-4
d_gene: -
CDR3aa: CASSLGGYSNQPQHF
CDR3nt: TGTGCCAGCAGCTTGGGAGGCTATAGCAATCAGCCCCAGCATTTT

abundance: -
j_gene: TRBJ1-1
v_gene: TRBV30
d_gene: -
CDR3aa: CAAKRDHTEAFF
CDR3nt: TGTGCCGCCAAAAGGGACCACACTGAAGCTTTCTTT

abundance: -
j_gene: TRBJ2-1
v_gene: TRBV29-1
d_gene: TRBD2
CDR3aa: CSVEGHGLAGGPNEQFF
CDR3nt: TGCAGCGTTGAAGGACACGGACTAGCGGGAGGGCCAAATGAGCAGTTCTTC

abundance: -
j_gene: TRBJ1-3
v_gene: TRBV6-5
d_gene: TRBD1
CDR3aa: CASSLTGGSGNTIYF
CDR3nt: TGTGCCAGCAGTTTAACAGGGGGCTCTGGAAACACCATATATTTT

abundance: -
j_gene: TRBJ1-2
v_gene: TRBV2
d_gene: -
CDR3aa: CASRPDLSNYGYTF
CDR3nt: TGTGCCAGCAGGCCCGACCTGTCTAACTATGGCTACACCTTC

abundance: -
j_gene: TRBJ2-1
v_gene: TRBV30
d_gene: -
CDR3aa: CAWSMVGANEQFF
CDR3nt: TGTGCCTGGAGTATGGTTGGGGCCAATGAGCAGTTCTTC

abundance: few
j_gene: TRBJ1-2
v_gene: TRBV18
d_gene: -
CDR3aa: CASSPSNGKANYGYTF
CDR3nt: TGTGCCAGCTCACCGTCAAACGGTAAAGCTAACTATGGCTACACCTTC

abundance: -
j_gene: TRBJ2-7
v_gene: TRBV6-5
d_gene: -
CDR3aa: CASIGRSYEQYF
CDR3nt: TGTGCCAGCATTGGAAGATCCTACGAGCAGTACTTC

abundance: -
j_gene: TRBJ1-2
v_gene: TRBV7-2
d_gene: -
CDR3aa: CASSLGQLHPYGYTF
CDR3nt: TGTGCCAGCAGCTTAGGGCAACTTCATCCCTATGGCTACACCTTC

abundance: -
j_gene: TRBJ2-6
v_gene: TRBV5-6
d_gene: -
CDR3aa: CASSLVNEGTGANVLTF
CDR3nt: TGTGCCAGCAGCTTGGTAAATGAGGGGACTGGGGCCAACGTCCTGACTTTC

abundance: -
j_gene: TRBJ1-2
v_gene: TRBV29-1
d_gene: TRBD1
CDR3aa: CSVASTGVNYGYTF
CDR3nt: TGCAGCGTTGCGTCGACAGGGGTCAACTATGGCTACACCTTC

abundance: -
j_gene: TRBJ2-7
v_gene: TRBV29-1
d_gene: -
CDR3aa: CSVGGKEQYF
CDR3nt: TGCAGCGTTGGGGGGAAAGAGCAGTACTTC

abundance: -
j_gene: TRBJ2-5
v_gene: TRBV5-8
d_gene: TRBD1
CDR3aa: CASSSTGTGVAWTQYF
CDR3nt: TGTGCCAGCAGCTCTACCGGGACAGGGGTGGCATGGACCCAGTACTTC

abundance: -
j_gene: TRBJ1-6
v_gene: TRBV27
d_gene: -
CDR3aa: CASRLQGGASPLHF
CDR3nt: TGTGCCAGCCGACTACAGGGAGGCGCTTCACCCCTCCACTTT

abundance: -
j_gene: TRBJ1-1
v_gene: TRBV18
d_gene: -
CDR3aa: CASSPAGGNTEAFF
CDR3nt: TGTGCCAGCTCACCAGCGGGCGGAAACACTGAAGCTTTCTTT

abundance: -
j_gene: TRBJ2-1
v_gene: TRBV7-9
d_gene: -
CDR3aa: CASSPSVEQFF
CDR3nt: TGTGCCAGCAGCCCCTCAGTTGAGCAGTTCTTC

abundance: few
j_gene: TRBJ2-1
v_gene: TRBV21-1
d_gene: -
CDR3aa: CASRVAASPNEQFF
CDR3nt: TGTGCCAGCAGAGTCGCGGCCTCGCCAAATGAGCAGTTCTTC

abundance: -
j_gene: TRBJ2-1
v_gene: TRBV4-1
d_gene: TRBD2
CDR3aa: CASSQAFGLAGAPSYNEQFF
CDR3nt: TGCGCCAGCAGCCAAGCCTTTGGACTAGCGGGTGCCCCCTCCTACAATGAGCAGTTCTTC

abundance: few
j_gene: TRBJ2-6
v_gene: TRBV7-9
d_gene: TRBD1
CDR3aa: CASRPGQGAGANVLTF
CDR3nt: TGTGCCAGCAGACCGGGACAGGGAGCTGGGGCCAACGTCCTGACTTTC

abundance: few
j_gene: TRBJ2-5
v_gene: TRBV6-1
d_gene: -
CDR3aa: CASSGQSETQYF
CDR3nt: TGTGCCAGCAGTGGACAGTCGGAGACCCAGTACTTC

abundance: -
j_gene: TRBJ2-3
v_gene: TRBV9
d_gene: -
CDR3aa: CASSGDGGLGGTDTQYF
CDR3nt: TGTGCCAGCAGCGGTGATGGGGGCCTAGGGGGCACAGATACGCAGTATTTT

abundance: -
j_gene: TRBJ2-6
v_gene: TRBV7-2
d_gene: -
CDR3aa: CASSLAGGSGANVLTF
CDR3nt: TGTGCCAGCAGCTTAGCGGGGGGTTCTGGGGCCAACGTCCTGACTTTC

abundance: -
j_gene: TRBJ1-1
v_gene: TRBV9
d_gene: -
CDR3aa: CASSARTDPNEGAFF
CDR3nt: TGTGCCAGCAGCGCTCGGACAGATCCCAACGAAGGGGCTTTCTTT

abundance: few
j_gene: TRBJ1-2
v_gene: TRBV7-8
d_gene: TRBD1
CDR3aa: CASSLGTGLGYTF
CDR3nt: TGTGCCAGCAGCTTAGGGACAGGGCTTGGCTACACCTTC